These 22 T cell receptor beta chains were all obtained from the same sample, sequenced in a study of CD8 T cells in ankylosing spondylitis. TCRdb processed the 5' RACE reads anew with MiXCR; each CDR3 protein has one entry. This table has about 310,000 distinct CDR3 sequences, less than 25% appearing once. The sequencing sample was made of blood, either unsorted or a sorted T cell fraction (not recorded which). The receptors here all came from a female donor with ankylosing spondylitis or in good health (not recorded which).

The chain employs TRBV4-3 and TRBJ1-1; D ambiguous. The CDR3 contains 14 residues. V was trimmed by 0 bases and J by 1 base, leaving 6 bases between them. The germline CDR1 and CDR2 sequences are LGHNA and YSLEER. CDR3 DNA sequence: TGCGCCAGCAGCCAAGAACGCACGAACACTGAAGCTTTCTTT. It translates to CASSQERTNTEAFF.

This clonotype was counted only a few times. J is TRBJ2-1 and V is TRBV7-6; D remains unclear. The V and J ends lost 2 bases and 2 bases respectively, with 13 bases between them. Germline CDR1 reads SGHVS; CDR2 reads FNYEAQ. The CDR3 loop spans 16 amino acids. CDR3 nucleotide sequence: TGTGCCAGCAGCTTAAGGACCGGTGGGACCTACAATGAGCAGTTCTTC. Protein product: CASSLRTGGTYNEQFF.

The chain couples TRBV12-3 or TRBV12-4 to TRBJ1-6, with 9 nucleotides matching TRBD1. The V and J ends lost 5 bases and 3 bases, in that order; junction bases with no gene match: 5. This CDR3 is 16 amino acids long. The CDR3 region is CASSATGGFYNSPLHF. Written as DNA, the CDR3 is TGTGCCAGCAGTGCTACAGGGGGCTTCTATAATTCACCCCTCCACTTT.

A few counts support this clonotype. The chain couples TRBV29-1 to TRBJ1-2, with unresolved D. The CDR3 has 13 amino acids. V lost 0 bases to trimming and J lost 4 bases, with 9 bases between them. Germline V gives CDR1 SQVTM, CDR2 ANQGSEA. CDR3 region: CSVEDPTGYGYTF. CDR3 sequence (DNA): TGCAGCGTTGAAGATCCCACCGGCTATGGCTACACCTTC.

This clonotype was observed once. The rearrangement links TRBV4-3 to TRBJ2-7; 12 bases map to TRBD2. The germline V gene encodes CDR1 LGHNA and CDR2 YSLEER. The CDR3 covers 14 residues. V dropped 3 bases and J dropped 10; count of bases not matched to a gene: 7. The CDR3 sequence: CASSQGTSGPPQYF. DNA for the CDR3: TGCGCCAGCAGCCAGGGGACTAGCGGGCCCCCCCAGTACTTC.

This chain joins TRBV5-1 and TRBJ2-5; D is tentatively TRBD1 or TRBD2 (5 bases each). This CDR3 is built from 15 residues. Trimming removed 0 bases at V and 3 bases at J, with 12 bases between. Germline CDR1 is SGHRS and CDR2 is YFSETQ. The CDR3 DNA reads as TGCGCCAGCAGCTTGGATGGGGGTCGGGAAGAGACCCAGTACTTC. It specifies CASSLDGGREETQYF.

For this clonotype: The junction and the germline gene differ at one end; a read error may be behind it. The chain carries TRBV20-1 and TRBJ2-1, with 7 bases lining up with TRBD2. Germline CDR1 reads DFQATT; CDR2 reads SNEGSKA (reference sequence). The CDR3 sequence is 14 residues long. The CDR3 bases are TGCAGTGCTTTTACGGGAGGCAATACCAATCAGCAGTTCTTC. This codes for CSAFTGGNTNQQFF.

This clonotype was seen repeatedly, ten times or more. This chain joins TRBV20-1 and TRBJ1-3; TRBD1 agrees at 7 bases. Germline trimming cut 3 bases from V and 0 bases from J; bases unmatched to any gene: 2. Germline values: CDR1 DFQATT, CDR2 SNEGSKA (reference sequence). The CDR3 has 14 amino acids. The CDR3 loop reads CSARGTASGNTIYF. As DNA, the CDR3 is TGCAGTGCTAGGGGGACAGCCTCTGGAAACACCATATATTTT.

This sequence joins TRBV12-3 or TRBV12-4 and TRBJ1-3; 9 bases fit TRBD1. V shed 6 bases, J shed 3 bases, and the junction held 12 bases outside the gene matches. The CDR3 spans 17 residues. CDR3 protein: CASSRIRGTGLGNTIYF. The CDR3 DNA follows: TGTGCCAGCAGCCGAATCAGGGGGACAGGGCTTGGAAACACCATATATTTT.

This clonotype was detected a few times. The chain recombines TRBV6-2 or TRBV6-3 with TRBJ1-2; 8 bases are shared with TRBD1. The CDR3 runs 14 residues. The germline V gene encodes CDR1 MNHEY and CDR2 SVGEGT. V lost 6 bases to trimming and J lost 5 bases; unmatched junction nucleotides: 8. The CDR3 nucleotides are TGTGCCAGCAGCCCCCCAGGGGGCGGGTATGGCTACACCTTC. This encodes CASSPPGGGYGYTF.

The chain joins TRBV11-3 to TRBJ2-3; the D is unclear. Trimming left V 1 base short and J 0 bases short, with 8 bases between. This CDR3 region has 15 residues. Looked up from germline, CDR1 is SGHNT and CDR2 is YENEEA. The CDR3: CASSLGAYSTDTQYF. CDR3 in DNA: TGTGCCAGCAGCTTAGGCGCCTACAGCACAGATACGCAGTATTTT.

Regarding this clonotype: A read error is possible here, since a much larger clone lies one base away. The chain has TRBV12-3 or TRBV12-4 and TRBJ2-1, with D tentatively TRBD2 (6 bases). The length of the CDR3 is 15 residues. The CDR3 DNA reads as TGTGCCAAACCCTCCGCGGGGTCCGGCTACAATGAGCAGTCCTTC. Amino acids: CAKPSAGSGYNEQSF.

This clonotype was observed many times. The rearrangement uses TRBV20-1 and TRBJ2-3; D possibly matches TRBD1 or TRBD2 (5 bases each). Germline CDR1 DFQATT, CDR2 SNEGSKA (reference sequence). The CDR3 totals 14 residues. Trimming took 3 bases from V and 0 from J, leaving 10 bases between them. The CDR3 loop is CSASGTLSTDTQYF. Here the CDR3 DNA reads TGCAGTGCTAGTGGGACCCTAAGCACAGATACGCAGTATTTT.

V usage is TRBV11-3 and J usage is TRBJ2-1; D is perhaps TRBD2 (5 bases). V lost 4 bases and J 1 base, leaving 11 bases between the germline ends. CDR3 length equals 15 residues. Germline values: CDR1 SGHNT, CDR2 YENEEA. In DNA form, the CDR3 reads TGTGCCAGCAGCTCCCACCGGACTTCCTACAATGAGCAGTTCTTC. It codes for CASSSHRTSYNEQFF.

The V and J genes are TRBV12-3 or TRBV12-4 and TRBJ1-4, with D unclear. The CDR3 sequence is 14 residues long. Trimming took off 3 bases at V and 3 bases at J, with 8 bases between the two ends. The CDR3 reads CASSLIRANEKLFF. The CDR3 region has the DNA TGTGCCAGCAGTTTGATCCGGGCTAATGAAAAACTGTTTTTT.

This clonotype has more than one count but fewer than ten. This chain joins TRBV7-8 and TRBJ1-4; D uncertain. The CDR3 loop spans 12 amino acids. CDR1 and CDR2 from the germline V gene are SGHVS and FQNEAQ. V lost 5 bases and J 10 bases, leaving 11 bases between the germline ends. CDR3 sequence: CASSAVAGKLFF. The DNA of the CDR3 is TGTGCCAGCAGCGCAGTGGCAGGAAAACTGTTTTTT.

Many counts were recorded for this clonotype. The V gene is TRBV10-3, the J gene TRBJ2-5; 9 bases line up with TRBD1. Germline CDR1 ENHRY, CDR2 SYGVKD. CDR3 length: 15 residues. The trim removed 0 bases at V and 3 bases at J, leaving 2 bases unmatched. The CDR3 sequence is CAISESRTGEETQYF. DNA of the CDR3: TGTGCCATCAGTGAGTCTAGGACAGGGGAAGAGACCCAGTACTTC.

This clonotype showed up many times. The chain employs TRBV7-2 and TRBJ2-1; tentatively, D is TRBD1 (5 bases). This CDR3 has 14 amino acids. CDR1 and CDR2 (germline): SGHTA, FQGNSA. V lost 6 bases and J 0 bases, leaving 9 bases between the germline ends. CDR3 sequence reads: CASSVGDSYNEQFF. As DNA, the CDR3 is TGTGCCAGCAGTGTAGGGGACTCCTACAATGAGCAGTTCTTC.

In this sample, this clonotype turned up a few times. V is TRBV29-1 and J is TRBJ2-2; possibly TRBD1 for D (6 bases). Germline lookup yields CDR1 SQVTM and CDR2 ANQGSEA. This CDR3 spans 13 amino acids. Trimming pared 5 bases from V and 4 bases from J, leaving 11 bases between. CDR3 in DNA: TGCAGCGTTCAGGGGTCCTCCACCGGGGAGCTGTTTTTT. It codes for CSVQGSSTGELFF.

In its sample, this clonotype was seen a few times. J is TRBJ2-1 and V is TRBV5-6, with 8 bases identical to TRBD2. With 0 bases clipped from V and 8 bases from J, the junction kept 19 bases outside the gene matches. Germline assignment: CDR1 SGHDT and CDR2 YYEEEE. CDR3 length equals 19 residues. CDR3 amino acids: CASSLGLSSGSLSNDEQFF. CDR3 DNA sequence: TGTGCCAGCAGCTTGGGATTGTCGAGCGGGAGCTTGAGTAACGATGAGCAGTTCTTC.

The chain combines TRBV15 with TRBJ2-7, with 7 bases matching TRBD1. Trimming cost V 5 bases and J 2 bases; bases outside gene matches: 9. Germline CDR1 and CDR2: LNHNV and YYDKDF (reference sequence). The CDR3 totals 15 residues. CDR3 in DNA: TGTGCCACCAGCCGCCGCCGGGACAGACCCTACGAGCAGTACTTC. Translation: CATSRRRDRPYEQYF.

Here the CDR3 reads CSAGGNYEQYF. The CDR3, as DNA: TGCAGCGCCGGGGGAAACTACGAGCAGTACTTC. The gene calls are TRBV29-1 and TRBJ2-7, with D maybe TRBD2 (6 bases). CDR1 SQVTM and CDR2 ANQGSEA come from the germline V gene. The CDR3 has 11 residues. Trimming took 7 bases from V and 3 from J, leaving 10 bases between them.